The 30 T cell receptor beta chains given below trace back to one sample, sequenced in a study of blood T cell repertoires in COVID-19. TCRdb's table, derived via immunoSEQ multiplex PCR, lists solely in-frame clones and lacks some. This sample has some 330,000 clones, with around 83% found just once. The sequencing input was PBMCs or T cells enriched from blood (not recorded which). Receptors were obtained from a woman between 50 and 59 years old who had recovered from COVID-19.

The V gene is TRBV12-3 or TRBV12-4, the J gene TRBJ1-1; TRBD1 matches at 9 bases. This CDR3 has 13 residues. V lost 8 bases to trimming and J lost 5 bases; unmatched junction nucleotides: 6. The CDR3 region is CASGTGPWTEAFF. CDR3 bases: TGTGCCAGCGGGACAGGGCCGTGGACTGAAGCTTTCTTT.

The chain couples TRBV6-2 or TRBV6-3 to TRBJ2-1, with 9 bases that match TRBD1. This CDR3 comprises 14 residues. Losses at the gene ends were 6 bases for V and 7 bases for J; bases not matched to a gene: 7. Per germline, CDR1 MNHEY and CDR2 SVGEGT. CDR3 loop: CASSQWGQGNEQFF. The CDR3 bases are TGTGCCAGCAGCCAATGGGGACAGGGTAATGAGCAGTTCTTC.

This clone was seen a handful of times. The rearrangement uses TRBV11-3 and TRBJ2-7, with 11 bases identical to TRBD2. The trim removed 0 bases at V and 6 bases at J, leaving 10 bases unmatched. This CDR3 region has 17 residues. Germline values: CDR1 SGHNT, CDR2 YENEEA. In DNA form, the CDR3 reads TGTGCCAGCAGCTTAGATTCCCCCTCCGGGACTAGCGGCGAGCAGTACTTC. It translates to CASSLDSPSGTSGEQYF.

The gene calls are TRBV7-2 and TRBJ1-2, with 7 bases fitting TRBD1. The CDR3 is made up of 16 amino acids. Germline lookup yields CDR1 SGHTA and CDR2 FQGNSA. Unmatched junction bases numbered 8, after V lost 1 base and J lost 3 bases. The CDR3 protein is CASSLVAQGVDYGYTF. CDR3 DNA: TGTGCCAGCAGCTTAGTCGCCCAGGGGGTCGACTATGGCTACACCTTC.

This sequence joins TRBV7-3 and TRBJ2-2, with D possibly being TRBD2 (6 bases). Germline lookup yields CDR1 SGHTA and CDR2 FQGTGA. V gave up 0 bases and J gave up 2 bases, with 7 bases separating them. CDR3 length equals 15 residues. Here the CDR3 DNA reads TGTGCCAGCAGCTTAACTAGCGGCAACACCGGGGAGCTGTTTTTT. Its protein is CASSLTSGNTGELFF.

This chain's CDR3 is CSAKRGETQYF. The CDR3 DNA reads as TGCAGTGCTAAGAGAGGAGAGACCCAGTACTTC. This rearrangement joins TRBV20-1 to TRBJ2-5; D unresolved. V lost 4 bases, J lost 4 bases, and 7 bases lay in between. Germline V gives CDR1 DFQATT, CDR2 SNEGSKA (reference sequence). The CDR3 runs to 11 residues.

In this sample, this clone turned up once. The chain links TRBV7-8 to TRBJ2-7; 10 nucleotides line up with TRBD2. The germline V gene has CDR1 SGHVS and CDR2 FQNEAQ. V was clipped by 2 bases and J by 2 bases; unmatched bases: 6. CDR3 size: 16 residues. CDR3 in amino acids: CASSLPGTSVTYEQYF. CDR3 DNA: TGTGCCAGCAGCTTACCCGGGACTAGCGTCACCTACGAGCAGTACTTC. Variable domain in full (rest from reference TRBV7-8 and TRBJ2-7): GAGVSQSPRYKVAKRGQDVALRCDPISGHVSLFWYQQALGQGPEFLTYFQNEAQLDKSGLPSDRFFAERPEGSVSTLKIQRTQQEDSAVYLCASSLPGTSVTYEQYFGPGTRLTVT.

This chain links TRBV21-1 with TRBJ2-7; TRBD1, the table's D call, was not compared with the DNA. TRBV21-1 is recorded as a pseudogene. This CDR3 spans 15 amino acids. CDR3 residues: CASSKTQMDSYEQYF. DNA for the CDR3: TGTGCCAGCAGCAAAACCCAAATGGACAGCTACGAGCAGTACTTC.

This chain uses TRBV29-1 with TRBJ1-2; 9 positions agree with TRBD1. V was clipped by 6 bases and J by 2 bases; unmatched bases: 10. The length of the CDR3 is 15 residues. Germline V gene sequence: CDR1 SQVTM, CDR2 ANQGSEA. CDR3 in amino acids: CSVAPWTGVNYGYTF. The DNA of the CDR3 is TGCAGCGTGGCGCCGTGGACAGGGGTAAACTATGGCTACACCTTC.

This clone turned up a few times. The gene calls are TRBV21-1 and TRBJ1-1; whether TRBD1, the table's D call, matches the DNA was not checked. TRBV21-1 is reported as a pseudogene. This CDR3 has 13 residues. CDR3 sequence reads: CASRTGPGTEAFF. As DNA, the CDR3 is TGTGCCAGCAGAACAGGGCCGGGCACTGAAGCTTTCTTT.

The chain links TRBV27 to TRBJ1-2, with 8 bases that match TRBD1. Unmatched junction bases numbered 8, after V lost 4 bases and J lost 4 bases. CDR3 length: 15 residues. CDR1 is MNHEY, CDR2 SMNVEV, per germline (reference sequence). The CDR3 sequence is CASSSFGQGLYGYTF. CDR3 bases: TGTGCCAGCAGTTCTTTCGGACAGGGACTCTATGGCTACACCTTC.

V is TRBV4-1 and J is TRBJ1-6; D is uncertain. Germline CDR1 and CDR2: MGHRA and YSYEKL. Between the trimmed V and J ends, which lost 1 base and 7 bases, there was a span of 8 bases. The CDR3 is made up of 14 amino acids. DNA of the CDR3: TGCGCCAGCAGCCAAGTGAACAGAAATTCACCCCTCCACTTT. It encodes CASSQVNRNSPLHF.

The CDR3 DNA follows: TGTGCCAGCAGTCTAAGCCCCAATCGTGAAGCTTTCTTT. It codes for CASSLSPNREAFF. This chain links TRBV12-3 or TRBV12-4 with TRBJ1-1; unclear D gene. This CDR3 region has 13 residues. V was shortened by 5 bases and J by 7 bases, with 14 bases between the two germline ends.

The chain is built from TRBV6-5 and TRBJ1-6; 9 bases are shared with TRBD1. This CDR3 has 14 residues. CDR1 MNHEY and CDR2 SVGAGI come from the germline V gene. With V trimmed by 5 bases and J by 10 bases, 6 bases remained unmatched. CDR3 loop: CASSPTGGGSPLHF. The CDR3 DNA is TGTGCCAGCAGTCCTACAGGGGGCGGGTCACCCCTCCACTTT.

This chain connects TRBV30 to TRBJ1-5; no reliable D call. The germline V gene encodes CDR1 GTSNPN and CDR2 SVGIG (reference sequence). The CDR3 is 15 amino acids. V lost 2 bases to trimming and J lost 3 bases, with 14 bases between them. Here the CDR3 reads CAWSPIGTNNQPQHF. CDR3 coding DNA: TGTGCCTGGAGTCCCATCGGAACTAACAATCAGCCCCAGCATTTT.

There are many counts of this clone. The V and J genes are TRBV19 and TRBJ2-6, with TRBD2 as a possible D gene (5 bases). Germline V lookup: CDR1 LNHDA, CDR2 SQIVND (reference sequence). Deletions cut 0 bases from V and 2 bases from J, with 8 bases between. This CDR3 contains 16 residues. The CDR3 nucleotides are TGTGCCAGTAGTATAGATTCGGGGACTGGGGCCAACGTCCTGACTTTC. Protein sequence: CASSIDSGTGANVLTF.

This clone came up a few times. This chain links TRBV28 with TRBJ1-3; D is unresolved. Germline V gene lookup returns CDR1 MDHEN and CDR2 SYDVKM. CDR3 length: 13 residues. Trimming took off 2 bases at V and 4 bases at J, with 6 bases between the two ends. CDR3 in amino acids: CASSLTRGNTIYF. The DNA for the CDR3 is TGTGCCAGCAGTTTAACAAGAGGAAACACCATATATTTT.

The chain employs TRBV4-3 and TRBJ1-2; D perhaps matches TRBD1 (6 bases). Germline lookup yields CDR1 LGHNA and CDR2 YSLEER. V was clipped by 4 bases and J by 4 bases, with 16 bases between them. This CDR3 comprises 15 residues. Here the CDR3 reads CASSPGGRVGYGYTF. The CDR3 DNA follows: TGCGCCAGCAGCCCGGGGGGCCGGGTCGGCTATGGCTACACCTTC.

The V gene is TRBV14, the J gene TRBJ2-1; D gene uncertain. The length of the CDR3 is 15 residues. CDR1 is SGHDN, CDR2 FVKESK, per germline. V gave up 0 bases and J gave up 4 bases, with 10 bases separating them. CDR3 bases: TGTGCCAGCAGCCAAGATGATAGTAGTTACAATGAGCAGTTCTTC. It specifies CASSQDDSSYNEQFF.

The chain combines TRBV7-9 with TRBJ1-1; tentatively, D is TRBD1 (6 bases). The CDR3 totals 13 residues. With 2 bases removed from V and 4 bases from J, the gap between germline ends came to 8 bases. Germline CDR1 SEHNR, CDR2 FQNEAQ (reference sequence). This chain's CDR3 is CASSLSGATEAFF. The CDR3 DNA reads as TGTGCCAGCAGCTTATCAGGGGCCACTGAAGCTTTCTTT.

This sequence joins TRBV6-1 and TRBJ2-3, with 8 positions matching TRBD2. The length of the CDR3 is 18 residues. The V gene's germline CDR1 is MNHNS and CDR2 SASEGT. J lost 0 bases, V lost 0 bases, and 8 bases had no gene match. CDR3 amino acids: CASSEAMASGLSTDTQYF. The CDR3 DNA reads TGTGCCAGCAGTGAAGCGATGGCTAGCGGGCTTAGCACAGATACGCAGTATTTT.

V and J are TRBV24-1 and TRBJ2-5; 11 bases line up with TRBD1. Germline V lookup: CDR1 KGHDR, CDR2 SFDVKD. The CDR3 runs to 15 residues. V lost 4 bases, J lost 5 bases, and 5 bases stayed unmatched. CDR3 in amino acids: CATSDRTGGQETQYF. For the CDR3, the DNA is TGTGCCACCAGTGACCGGACAGGGGGCCAGGAGACCCAGTACTTC.

This clone came up a few times. The chain joins TRBV7-2 to TRBJ1-2; 10 positions agree with TRBD1. The V gene end was trimmed by 5 bases and the J gene end by 4 bases; junction bases not matched to a gene: 4. CDR1 and CDR2 from the germline V gene are SGHTA and FQGNSA. This CDR3 region has 14 residues. Here the CDR3 reads CASSTDRGFYGYTF. DNA of the CDR3: TGTGCCAGCAGCACGGACAGGGGGTTCTATGGCTACACCTTC.

This chain connects TRBV11-3 to TRBJ1-5; D may be TRBD1 (6 bases). Per germline, CDR1 SGHNT and CDR2 YENEEA. The CDR3 is 16 residues long. Deletions cut 1 base from V and 2 bases from J, with 12 bases between. The CDR3 is CASSLVRAGGNQPQHF. The DNA of the CDR3 is TGTGCCAGCAGCTTAGTCAGGGCAGGGGGCAATCAGCCCCAGCATTTT.

The chain recombines TRBV18 with TRBJ1-1, with D maybe TRBD1 (6 bases). CDR1 and CDR2 (germline): KGHSH, LQKENI. V was trimmed by 3 bases and J by 2 bases, leaving 13 bases between them. The CDR3 has 15 amino acids. In nucleotides, the CDR3 is TGTGCCAGCTCACCGCAGGGGCTTTCCAACACTGAAGCTTTCTTT. It yields the protein CASSPQGLSNTEAFF.

This clone was counted once. The CDR3: CASSVAGGYEKLFF. The DNA for the CDR3 is TGTGCCAGCAGCGTAGCTGGGGGGTACGAAAAACTGTTTTTT. The chain carries TRBV9 and TRBJ1-4; D is perhaps TRBD1 (5 bases). Germline CDR1 and CDR2: SGDLS and YYNGEE. Trimming pared 0 bases from V and 8 bases from J, leaving 11 bases between. The length of the CDR3 is 14 residues.

V is TRBV29-1 and J is TRBJ1-1; D uncertain. Trimming shortened V by 7 bases and J by 1 base, and 19 bases separated the two germline ends. The CDR3 extends over 15 amino acids. Germline loops: CDR1 SQVTM, CDR2 ANQGSEA. The CDR3 DNA reads as TGCAGCGCCGAGAGGAGTCGGCCGGAGAACACTGAAGCTTTCTTT. This codes for CSAERSRPENTEAFF.

The chain employs TRBV27 and TRBJ2-1, with TRBD2 identical over 9 bases. V lost 2 bases, J lost 8 bases, and 10 bases stayed unmatched. CDR1 MNHEY and CDR2 SMNVEV come from the germline V gene (reference sequence). The CDR3 spans 16 residues. The CDR3 reads CASSLPSGTSSYEQFF. The CDR3 nucleotides are TGTGCCAGCAGTTTACCCTCCGGGACTAGCAGCTATGAGCAGTTCTTC.

This clone was seen a single time. This rearrangement joins TRBV11-1 to TRBJ1-1; tentative D call: TRBD1 (6 bases). V lost 1 base to trimming and J lost 3 bases, with 6 bases between them. The CDR3 extends over 13 amino acids. CDR1 is SGHAT and CDR2 is FQDESV in the germline V gene (reference sequence). The CDR3: CASSLGQDTEAFF. DNA of the CDR3: TGTGCCAGCAGCTTAGGACAGGACACTGAAGCTTTCTTT.

The gene calls are TRBV5-1 and TRBJ1-1, with 8 bases aligning to TRBD1. Germline V lookup: CDR1 SGHRS, CDR2 YFSETQ. There are 14 residues in the CDR3. The V and J ends lost 4 bases and 1 base, in that order; junction bases with no gene match: 3. CDR3 DNA: TGCGCCAGCAGCATCAGGGGGCGGAACACTGAAGCTTTCTTT. This encodes CASSIRGRNTEAFF.